A single sample gave rise to the 3 T cell receptor beta chains below, sequenced in a study of T cell changes during pregnancy in multiple sclerosis. TCRdb's table, derived via immunoSEQ multiplex PCR, lists solely in-frame clones and lacks some. The table shows 40,000 or so clones, with 90% to 95% occurring only once. Source: CD8+ T cells from peripheral blood mononuclear cells, taken before pregnancy. The receptors here all came from a female donor with multiple sclerosis, enrolled in a pregnancy study.

This chain connects TRBV2 to TRBJ1-2; 8 nucleotides match TRBD1. The V gene's germline CDR1 is SNHLY and CDR2 FYNNEI. V was pared by 7 bases and J by 4 bases, with 14 bases of the junction left unmatched. This CDR3 spans 16 amino acids. The DNA of the CDR3 is TGTGCCAGCACAATCCGCCGAAGGACAGGGACCTATGGCTACACCTTC. Translation gives CASTIRRRTGTYGYTF.

Written as DNA, the CDR3 is TGTGCCAGCAGTTTCTCAGGGGGAAATAACTATGGCTACACCTTC. It translates to CASSFSGGNNYGYTF. The chain carries TRBV27 and TRBJ1-2; 7 positions agree with TRBD1. The CDR3 runs 15 residues. Trimming removed 3 bases from V and 1 base from J; junction bases left unmatched: 5. CDR1 and CDR2 from the germline V gene are MNHEY and SMNVEV (reference sequence).

V usage is TRBV10-3 and J usage is TRBJ2-7; TRBD1 agrees at 10 bases. Trimming at V came to 7 bases and at J to 5 bases, leaving 8 bases not matched to a gene. This CDR3 is 14 amino acids long. Germline V gene sequence: CDR1 ENHRY, CDR2 SYGVKD. The CDR3 DNA follows: TGTGCCATCAAAGGGGGACAGGGGATTGACGAGCAGTACTTC. This translates into CAIKGGQGIDEQYF.